The 3 T cell receptor beta chains presented below share a single source sample, sequenced in a study of CD8+ T cells in alopecia areata. After isolation, RNA underwent reverse transcription to generate cDNA as the sequencing template. The method was immunoSEQ multiplex PCR; TCRdb's version includes in-frame clones alone and lacks a portion of them. The specimen gives more than 90,000 clones without singletons; the ten biggest hold about 18%. The sample was lesional skin. Source of these receptors: a C3H/HeJ mouse with alopecia areata. Mouse MHC haplotype: H2-k.

This clone was recorded many times. The gene names here belong to mouse. From the germline J gene comes the end of the CDR3, since the read stops 4 residues before it. V is TRBV13-3 and J is TRBJ2-7; TRBD2 matches at 10 bases. V was clipped by 3 bases and J by 0 bases; unmatched bases: 6. Germline V gene lookup returns CDR1 NNHDY and CDR2 SYVADS. The CDR3 extends over 16 amino acids. Incomplete CDR3 DNA: TGTGCCAGCAGTGGGACTGGGGGTGTCGGCTCCTAT. It yields the protein CASSGTGGVGSY. The complete CDR3 sequence is CASSGTGGVGSYEQYF.

On this clone: Any gene name here is a mouse gene name. The read falls 4 residues short of the CDR3 end, and the missing part is taken from the germline J gene. This sequence joins TRBV13-3 and TRBJ2-1, with D unclear. CDR3 length: 14 residues. Trimming removed 5 bases from V and 2 bases from J, with 11 bases in between. Germline V lookup: CDR1 NNHDY, CDR2 SYVADS. The CDR3 bases that were read are TGTGCCAGCAGCTCCCTGTCTTACTATGCT. This codes for CASSSLSYYA. The CDR3, in full, reads CASSSLSYYAEQFF.

This clone was seen a few times. Each gene name is a mouse one. Coverage ceases 4 residues before the CDR3 finishes, and the germline J gene fills in the end. V and J are TRBV1 and TRBJ2-2; TRBD1 matches 8 bases. Germline V gives CDR1 NSQYPW, CDR2 LRSPGD (reference sequence). The ends lost 5 bases at V and 0 bases at J; junction bases unmatched: 2. The CDR3 is 15 amino acids. CDR3 DNA, as far as it was read: TGCACCTGCAGTTCAGGGGGCCCAAACACCGGG. Amino acids: CTCSSGGPNTG. The entire CDR3 is CTCSSGGPNTGQLYF.